This T cell receptor beta chain stems from a study of shared clonotypes between healthy human individuals. Clones were sequenced by immunoSEQ multiplex PCR, and TCRdb holds only the in-frame ones, with some missing. The repertoire has 2 million to 2.5 million clones, approximately 94% of them found once; the top ten carry more than 0.1%. Trimming removed 1 base from V and 1 base from J; junction bases left unmatched: 4. The CDR3 is 16 residues long. Germline assignment: CDR1 MGHRA and CDR2 YSYEKL. This rearrangement joins TRBV4-1 to TRBJ2-5, with TRBD2 matching over 9 bases. The sequence derives from a man in his late teens or twenties in good health. Sequencing used naive CD4+ T cells sorted from blood. Indicated subset: CD45RA+ positively selected. CDR3 residues: CASSQVLAGLQETQYF. CDR3 coding DNA: TGCGCCAGCAGCCAAGTTCTAGCGGGGCTCCAAGAGACCCAGTACTTC.